This is a list of T cell receptor beta chains from one sample in a study of T-cell memory formation after mild COVID-19. TCRdb passed the 5' RACE reads through MiXCR, listing each CDR3 protein once. This table holds under 650,000 distinct CDR3 sequences, roughly 18% found once. Sequencing input: PBMCs or a T cell subset sorted from them (not recorded which). The receptors shown here come from an adult woman who had mild COVID-19 (a few samples of this study predate the infection). Cell type and time point are not known. The CDR3 runs from the conserved cysteine through the conserved F or W. D genes are given only for firm matches. Only some rows state a clone size, as once, few, many or a class for expanded clones.

TRBV24-1	many	TRBJ2-1	TRBD2	TGTGCCACCAGTGATTTTTTGGGGACTAGCGGGGGCCTCAGCTCCTACAATGAGCAGTTCTTC	CATSDFLGTSGGLSSYNEQFF
TRBV12-3/TRBV12-4	few	TRBJ2-7	TRBD2	TGTGCCAGCAGTTCTCCTAGCGGGGCTATCTCCTACGAGCAGTACTTC	CASSSPSGAISYEQYF
TRBV4-1	few	TRBJ2-3	TRBD2	TGCGCCAGCAGCCCGGGGGGACTATTAGTAGCAGATACGCAGTATTTT	CASSPGGLLVADTQYF
TRBV6-5	.	TRBJ2-2	TRBD2	TGTGCCAGCAGTTACCCTAGCGGGAGCAGAACCGGGGAGCTGTTTTTT	CASSYPSGSRTGELFF
TRBV27	many	TRBJ1-2	.	TGTGCCAGCGCCTTCCGGCAACAGAGGGGCTACACCTTC	CASAFRQQRGYTF
TRBV12-5	.	TRBJ2-7	.	TGTGCTAGTCCTCCCGGGGTAAACGAGCAGTACTTC	CASPPGVNEQYF
TRBV7-8	few	TRBJ2-7	TRBD2	TGTGCCAGCAGCTCCCGGACTAGCGGCTTAGTGATGTCCTACGAGCAGTACTTC	CASSSRTSGLVMSYEQYF
TRBV6-2/TRBV6-3	few	TRBJ1-1	TRBD1	TGTGCCAGCAGTTACCGGACAGGGGGGAAGAACACTGAAGCTTTCTTT	CASSYRTGGKNTEAFF
TRBV19	few	TRBJ2-6	.	TGTGCCAGTAGTACATTATCTGGGGCCAACGTCCTGACTTTC	CASSTLSGANVLTF
TRBV3-1	.	TRBJ1-1	.	TGTGCCAGCAGCCAAGATTATGGAGGCTCGGTGAACACTGAAGCTTTCTTT	CASSQDYGGSVNTEAFF
TRBV11-3	.	TRBJ1-1	.	TGTGCCAGCAGCTCAAGGGATTACGTGAACACTGAAGCTTTCTTT	CASSSRDYVNTEAFF